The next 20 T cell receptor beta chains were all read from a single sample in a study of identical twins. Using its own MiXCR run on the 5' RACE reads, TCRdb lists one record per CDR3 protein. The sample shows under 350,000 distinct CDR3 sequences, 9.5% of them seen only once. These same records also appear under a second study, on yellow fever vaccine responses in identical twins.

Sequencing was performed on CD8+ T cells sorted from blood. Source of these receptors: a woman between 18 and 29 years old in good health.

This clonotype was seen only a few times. CDR3 sequence (DNA): TGTGCCACTTGGACTAGCGGGGGGCGGCAAGAGACCCAGTACTTC. Its translation: CATWTSGGRQETQYF. This rearrangement joins TRBV10-3 to TRBJ2-5; TRBD2 aligns across 14 bases. The CDR3 loop spans 15 amino acids. Germline CDR1 ENHRY, CDR2 SYGVKD. V lost 10 bases and J lost 2; bases outside the gene matches: 6.

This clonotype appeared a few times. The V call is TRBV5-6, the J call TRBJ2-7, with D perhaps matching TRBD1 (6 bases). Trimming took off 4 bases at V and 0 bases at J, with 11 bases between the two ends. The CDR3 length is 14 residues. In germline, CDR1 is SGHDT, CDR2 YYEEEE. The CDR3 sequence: CASSITGPSYEQYF. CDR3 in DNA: TGTGCCAGCAGCATAACAGGGCCCTCCTACGAGCAGTACTTC.

The CDR3 sequence is CSAPGLAGGITYEQYF. CDR3 bases: TGCAGTGCGCCGGGACTAGCGGGGGGAATCACCTACGAGCAGTACTTC. The V call is TRBV20-1, the J call TRBJ2-7; TRBD2 matches at 15 bases. Germline CDR1 reads DFQATT; CDR2 reads SNEGSKA (reference sequence). CDR3 length: 16 amino acids. With V trimmed by 6 bases and J by 2 bases, 8 bases remained unmatched.

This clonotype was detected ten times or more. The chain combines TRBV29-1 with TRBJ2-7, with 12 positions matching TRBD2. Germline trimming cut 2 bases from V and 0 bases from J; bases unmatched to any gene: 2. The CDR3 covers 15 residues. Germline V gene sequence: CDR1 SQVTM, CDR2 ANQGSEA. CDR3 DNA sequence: TGCAGCGTTGAAAGACTAGCGGGAGCCTCCTACGAGCAGTACTTC. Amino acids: CSVERLAGASYEQYF.

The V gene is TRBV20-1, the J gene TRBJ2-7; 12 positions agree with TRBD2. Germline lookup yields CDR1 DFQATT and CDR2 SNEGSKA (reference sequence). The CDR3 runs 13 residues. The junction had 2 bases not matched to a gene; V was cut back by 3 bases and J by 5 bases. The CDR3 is CSARGLAGNEQYF. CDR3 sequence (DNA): TGCAGTGCTAGGGGACTAGCGGGCAACGAGCAGTACTTC.

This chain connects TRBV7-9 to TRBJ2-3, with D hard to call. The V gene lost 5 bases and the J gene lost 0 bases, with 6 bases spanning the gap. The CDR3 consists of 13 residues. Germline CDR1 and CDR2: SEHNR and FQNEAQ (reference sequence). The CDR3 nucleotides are TGTGCCAGCAGCAAGGCTAGCACAGATACGCAGTATTTT. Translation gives CASSKASTDTQYF. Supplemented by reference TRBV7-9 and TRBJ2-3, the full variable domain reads DTGVSQNPRHKITKRGQNVTFRCDPISEHNRLYWYRQTLGQGPEFLTYFQNEAQLEKSRLLSDRFSAERPKGSFSTLEIQRTEQGDSAMYLCASSKASTDTQYFGPGTRLTVL.

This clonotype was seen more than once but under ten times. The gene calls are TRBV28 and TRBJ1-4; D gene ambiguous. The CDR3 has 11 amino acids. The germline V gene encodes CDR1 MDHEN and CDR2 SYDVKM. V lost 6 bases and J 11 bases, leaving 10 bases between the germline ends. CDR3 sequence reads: CASSSLSKLFF. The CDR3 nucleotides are TGTGCCAGCAGCTCCTTAAGTAAACTGTTTTTT.

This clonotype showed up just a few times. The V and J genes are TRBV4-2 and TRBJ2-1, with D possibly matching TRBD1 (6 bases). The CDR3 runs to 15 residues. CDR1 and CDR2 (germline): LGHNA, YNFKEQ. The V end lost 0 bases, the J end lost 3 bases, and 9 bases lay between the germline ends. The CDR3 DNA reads TGTGCCAGCAGCCAAGAGGGGGCCGGCTACAATGAGCAGTTCTTC. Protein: CASSQEGAGYNEQFF.

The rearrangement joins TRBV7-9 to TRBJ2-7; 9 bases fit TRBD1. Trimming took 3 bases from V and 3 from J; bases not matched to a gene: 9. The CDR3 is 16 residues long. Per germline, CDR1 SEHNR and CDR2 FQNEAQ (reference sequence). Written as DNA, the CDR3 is TGTGCCAGCAGCTTTATTGGGGGACAGGGTTTCTACGAGCAGTACTTC. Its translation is CASSFIGGQGFYEQYF.

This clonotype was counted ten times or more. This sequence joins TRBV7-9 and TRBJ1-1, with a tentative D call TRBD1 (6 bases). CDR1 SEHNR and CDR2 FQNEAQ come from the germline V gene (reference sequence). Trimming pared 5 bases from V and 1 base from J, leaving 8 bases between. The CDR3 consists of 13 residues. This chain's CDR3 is CASSPQGNTEAFF. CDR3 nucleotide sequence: TGTGCCAGCAGCCCACAGGGGAACACTGAAGCTTTCTTT.

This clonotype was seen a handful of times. CDR3: CASTSSIQRGTDEQFF. CDR3 DNA: TGCGCCAGCACCTCTTCGATCCAGCGGGGGACGGATGAGCAGTTCTTC. The V call is TRBV5-1, the J call TRBJ2-1; 8 bases are shared with TRBD2. The germline gives CDR1 SGHRS, CDR2 YFSETQ. The V and J ends lost 6 bases and 8 bases, in that order; junction bases with no gene match: 16. The CDR3 length is 16 residues.

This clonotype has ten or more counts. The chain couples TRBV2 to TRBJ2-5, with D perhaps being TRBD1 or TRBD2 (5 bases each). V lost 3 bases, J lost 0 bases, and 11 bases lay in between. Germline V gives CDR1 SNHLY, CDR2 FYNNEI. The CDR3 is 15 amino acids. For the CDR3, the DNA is TGTGCCAGCAGTGAGGTGGGACGGTACCAAGAGACCCAGTACTTC. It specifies CASSEVGRYQETQYF.

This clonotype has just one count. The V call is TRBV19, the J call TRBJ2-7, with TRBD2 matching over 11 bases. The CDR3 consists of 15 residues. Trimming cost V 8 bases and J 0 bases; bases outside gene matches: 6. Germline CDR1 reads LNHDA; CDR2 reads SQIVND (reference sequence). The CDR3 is CASAPGLAGSYEQYF. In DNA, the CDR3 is TGTGCCAGTGCACCCGGACTAGCGGGCTCCTACGAGCAGTACTTC.

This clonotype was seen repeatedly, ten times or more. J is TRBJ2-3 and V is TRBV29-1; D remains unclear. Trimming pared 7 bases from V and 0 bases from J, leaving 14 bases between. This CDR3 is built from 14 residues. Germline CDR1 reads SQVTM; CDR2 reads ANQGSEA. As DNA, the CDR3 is TGCAGCGCCGACTTTTTCGATAGCACAGATACGCAGTATTTT. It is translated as CSADFFDSTDTQYF.

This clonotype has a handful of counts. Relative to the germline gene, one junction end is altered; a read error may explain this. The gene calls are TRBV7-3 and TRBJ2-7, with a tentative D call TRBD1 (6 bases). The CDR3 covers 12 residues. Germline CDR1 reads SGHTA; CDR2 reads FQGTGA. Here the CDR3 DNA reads TGTGCCAGCAGCAGCCCGGGACACCCCCTGCACTTC. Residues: CASSSPGHPLHF. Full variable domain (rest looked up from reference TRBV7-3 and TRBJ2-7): GAGVSQTPSNKVTEKGKYVELRCDPISGHTALYWYRQSLGQGPEFLIYFQGTGAADDSGLPNDRFFAVRPEGSVSTLKIQRTERGDSAVYLCASSSPGHPLHFGPGTRLTVT.

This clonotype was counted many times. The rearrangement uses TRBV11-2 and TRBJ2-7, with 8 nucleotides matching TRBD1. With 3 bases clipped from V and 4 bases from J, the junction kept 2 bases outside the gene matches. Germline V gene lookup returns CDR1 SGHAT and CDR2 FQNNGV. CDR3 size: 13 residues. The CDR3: CASSFYRGYEQYF. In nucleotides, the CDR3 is TGTGCCAGCAGCTTTTACAGGGGGTACGAGCAGTACTTC. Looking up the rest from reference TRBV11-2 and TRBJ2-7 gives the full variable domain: EAGVAQSPRYKIIEKRQSVAFWCNPISGHATLYWYQQILGQGPKLLIQFQNNGVVDDSQLPKDRFSAERLKGVDSTLKIQPAKLEDSAVYLCASSFYRGYEQYFGPGTRLTVT.

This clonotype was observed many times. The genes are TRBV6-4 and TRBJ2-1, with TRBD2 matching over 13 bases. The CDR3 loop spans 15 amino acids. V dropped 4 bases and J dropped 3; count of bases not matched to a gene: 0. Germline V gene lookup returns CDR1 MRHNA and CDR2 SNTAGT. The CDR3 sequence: CASSGTSGGYNEQFF. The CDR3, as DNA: TGTGCCAGCAGTGGGACTAGCGGGGGCTACAATGAGCAGTTCTTC.

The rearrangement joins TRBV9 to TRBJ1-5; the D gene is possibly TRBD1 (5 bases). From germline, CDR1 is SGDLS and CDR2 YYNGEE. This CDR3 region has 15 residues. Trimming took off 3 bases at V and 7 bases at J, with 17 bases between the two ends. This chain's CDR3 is CASSGDGQGRQPQHF. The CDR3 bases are TGTGCCAGCAGCGGGGATGGGCAGGGTAGGCAGCCCCAGCATTTT.

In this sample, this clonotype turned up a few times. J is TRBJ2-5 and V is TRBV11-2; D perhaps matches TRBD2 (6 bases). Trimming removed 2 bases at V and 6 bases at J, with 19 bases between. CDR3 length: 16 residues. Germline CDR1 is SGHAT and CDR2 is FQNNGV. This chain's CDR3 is CASSLFREPYGKTQYF. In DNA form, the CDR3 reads TGTGCCAGCAGCTTATTTCGGGAGCCCTACGGGAAGACCCAGTACTTC.

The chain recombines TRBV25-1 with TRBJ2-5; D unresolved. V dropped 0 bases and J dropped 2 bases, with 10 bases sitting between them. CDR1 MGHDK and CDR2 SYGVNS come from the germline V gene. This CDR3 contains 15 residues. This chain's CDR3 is CASSEYLGSQETQYF. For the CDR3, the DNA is TGTGCCAGCAGTGAATATTTGGGCAGTCAAGAGACCCAGTACTTC.